A single sample gave rise to the 22 T cell receptor beta chains below, sequenced in a study of blood T cell repertoires in COVID-19. Some clones are missing from TCRdb's copy, which holds only in-frame ones; the method was immunoSEQ multiplex PCR. The table shows 65,000 to 80,000 clones, with almost 85% occurring only once. What was sequenced was peripheral blood. These TCRs come from a man aged 45-65 years with acute or convalescent COVID-19.

This chain connects TRBV27 to TRBJ2-1; maybe TRBD1 (5 bases). Trimming removed 5 bases at V and 8 bases at J, with 10 bases between. This CDR3 is 12 amino acids long. Germline V CDR1 and CDR2: MNHEY, SMNVEV (reference sequence). CDR3: CASSGKGYEQFF. CDR3 DNA sequence: TGTGCCAGCAGTGGAAAGGGGTATGAGCAGTTCTTC.

This chain connects TRBV7-2 to TRBJ2-3; maybe TRBD1 (5 bases). Trimming left V 7 bases short and J 3 bases short, with 17 bases between. The CDR3 is 15 amino acids. CDR1 and CDR2 (germline): SGHTA, FQGNSA. This CDR3 is CASNLGLSRTDTQYF. Here the CDR3 DNA reads TGTGCCAGCAACCTGGGGCTGAGTAGGACAGATACGCAGTATTTT. The complete variable domain, with remaining parts taken from reference TRBV7-2 and TRBJ2-3, reads GAGVSQSPSNKVTEKGKDVELRCDPISGHTALYWYRQSLGQGLEFLIYFQGNSAPDKSGLPSDRFSAERTGGSVSTLTIQRTQQEDSAVYLCASNLGLSRTDTQYFGPGTRLTVL.

The chain couples TRBV11-1 to TRBJ2-5; 9 positions match TRBD1. The trim removed 5 bases at V and 5 bases at J, leaving 9 bases unmatched. Germline values: CDR1 SGHAT, CDR2 FQDESV (reference sequence). CDR3 length: 15 residues. The chain's CDR3 is CASSNGTGLGETQYF. Here the CDR3 DNA reads TGTGCCAGCAGCAACGGGACAGGGCTAGGGGAGACCCAGTACTTC.

The V call is TRBV4-2, the J call TRBJ2-2, with TRBD1 as a possible D gene (6 bases). Germline loops: CDR1 LGHNA, CDR2 YNFKEQ. This CDR3 has 16 residues. Deletions cut 4 bases from V and 5 bases from J, with 17 bases between. CDR3 DNA: TGTGCCAGCAGCCCACAGGGATTCGCGCAGACCGGGGAGCTGTTTTTT. Translated: CASSPQGFAQTGELFF.

This clone was detected a few times. V usage is TRBV6-5 and J usage is TRBJ1-5, with D unclear. V dropped 6 bases and J dropped 3 bases, with 6 bases sitting between them. The CDR3 is 12 residues long. The germline V gene encodes CDR1 MNHEY and CDR2 SVGAGI. The CDR3 loop is CASRAANQPQHF. The CDR3, as DNA: TGTGCCAGCAGAGCGGCCAATCAGCCCCAGCATTTT.

The rearrangement uses TRBV3-1 (or the pseudogene TRBV3-2) and TRBJ1-4; D unresolved. The CDR3 loop spans 14 amino acids. The V gene lost 5 bases and the J gene lost 0 bases, with 7 bases spanning the gap. Germline V gene sequence: CDR1 LGHDT, CDR2 YNNKEL (reference sequence). This CDR3 is CASSSGTTNEKLFF. The CDR3 region has the DNA TGTGCCAGCAGCTCCGGGACAACTAATGAAAAACTGTTTTTT.

Concerning this clone itself: At one end, the junction sequence differs from germline, possibly due to a read error. The CDR3, as DNA: TGTGCCAGCAGCGAAGGACAGTCCATTCAGTACTTC. Translating it yields CASSEGQSIQYF. The chain is built from TRBV2 and TRBJ2-4; D may be TRBD1 (6 bases). The CDR3 has 12 amino acids. Germline-derived CDR1 and CDR2 are SNHLY and FYNNEI.

Only a few counts were recorded for this clone. The chain combines TRBV5-4 with TRBJ2-2; D remains ambiguous. The V end was cut by 2 bases, the J end by 0 bases, with 11 bases between. CDR1 and CDR2 (germline): SGHNT, YYREEE (reference sequence). This CDR3 spans 16 amino acids. The CDR3 nucleotides are TGTGCCAGCAGCTTAGAGGCAGCAGCGAACACCGGGGAGCTGTTTTTT. Translating gives CASSLEAAANTGELFF. The complete variable domain, with remaining parts taken from reference TRBV5-4 and TRBJ2-2, reads ETGVTQSPTHLIKTRGQQVTLRCSSQSGHNTVSWYQQALGQGPQFIFQYYREEENGRGNFPPRFSGLQFPNYSSELNVNALELDDSALYLCASSLEAAANTGELFFGEGSRLTVL.

This clone was observed a single time. Additional DNA sequences in this sample encode the identical CDR3. J is TRBJ2-2 and V is TRBV7-9; the D is unclear. V was cut by 2 bases and J by 4 bases, with 5 bases left in between. The CDR3 extends over 13 amino acids. The germline CDR1 and CDR2 sequences are SEHNR and FQNEAQ (reference sequence). The CDR3: CASSLLSTGELFF. The DNA for the CDR3 is TGTGCCAGCAGCTTACTCTCCACCGGGGAGCTGTTTTTT.

This CDR3 is CASSSSGTPGTDTQYF. CDR3 sequence (DNA): TGTGCCAGCAGCTCCTCCGGGACACCCGGCACAGATACGCAGTATTTT. V is TRBV7-6 and J is TRBJ2-3, with a possible D match to TRBD1 (6 bases). CDR3 size: 16 residues. CDR1 is SGHVS and CDR2 is FNYEAQ in the germline V gene. Trimming took 4 bases from V and 1 from J, leaving 15 bases between them. The variable domain in full, with the rest retrieved from reference TRBV7-6 and TRBJ2-3, is GAGVSQSPRYKVTKRGQDVALRCDPISGHVSLYWYRQALGQGPEFLTYFNYEAQQDKSGLPNDRFSAERPEGSISTLTIQRTEQRDSAMYRCASSSSGTPGTDTQYFGPGTRLTVL.

The V call is TRBV7-3, the J call TRBJ1-1; a possible D gene is TRBD1 (6 bases). The germline V gene has CDR1 SGHTA and CDR2 FQGTGA. The CDR3 is made up of 15 amino acids. Trimming cost V 1 base and J 0 bases, with 9 bases left between them. Here the CDR3 reads CASSLNPGVNTEAFF. DNA of the CDR3: TGTGCCAGCAGCTTAAATCCAGGGGTGAACACTGAAGCTTTCTTT.

V and J are TRBV29-1 and TRBJ1-1; D gene ambiguous. Per germline, CDR1 SQVTM and CDR2 ANQGSEA. The CDR3 length is 14 residues. The DNA of the CDR3 is TGCACCGGACTGCCCTCAAAGGGGAACACTGAAGCTTTCTTT. Its translation is CTGLPSKGNTEAFF.

This clone has a handful of counts. The gene calls are TRBV5-4 and TRBJ2-3; TRBD2 matches 12 bases. This CDR3 is 16 amino acids long. Germline CDR1 reads SGHNT; CDR2 reads YYREEE (reference sequence). V shed 1 base, J shed 9 bases, and the junction held 9 bases outside the gene matches. This CDR3 is CASSLNLAGGQGTQYF. The CDR3 nucleotides read TGTGCCAGCAGCTTGAATCTAGCGGGAGGGCAGGGCACGCAGTATTTT.

This rearrangement joins TRBV4-3 to TRBJ1-1; TRBD1 matches at 7 bases. Losses at the gene ends were 0 bases for V and 4 bases for J; bases not matched to a gene: 8. This CDR3 is built from 16 residues. Germline assignment: CDR1 LGHNA and CDR2 YSLEER. The CDR3 coding sequence is TGCGCCAGCAGCCAAGAGTCAACAGGGGTAGGCACTGAAGCTTTCTTT. Its translation: CASSQESTGVGTEAFF.

The V call is TRBV14, the J call TRBJ1-5; D is unresolved. Germline V gene lookup returns CDR1 SGHDN and CDR2 FVKESK. V dropped 3 bases and J dropped 3 bases, with 3 bases sitting between them. The CDR3 loop spans 12 amino acids. In nucleotides, the CDR3 is TGTGCCAGCAGCCACCTCAATCAGCCCCAGCATTTT. Protein: CASSHLNQPQHF.

This clone was counted once. V is TRBV5-6 and J is TRBJ1-5, with TRBD1 as a possible D gene (5 bases). The CDR3 is 14 amino acids. Trimming took 0 bases from V and 2 from J, leaving 6 bases between them. Germline CDR1 reads SGHDT; CDR2 reads YYEEEE. The CDR3 loop reads CASSLVGGNQPQHF. DNA of the CDR3: TGTGCCAGCAGCTTGGTAGGGGGCAATCAGCCCCAGCATTTT.

The chain's CDR3 is CASNPRGQGIGNEQFF. The CDR3 DNA follows: TGTGCCAGCAACCCACGGGGACAGGGGATAGGCAATGAGCAGTTCTTC. The chain is built from TRBV25-1 and TRBJ2-1; TRBD1 matches at 10 bases. V was pared by 7 bases and J by 6 bases, with 12 bases of the junction left unmatched. The germline CDR1 and CDR2 sequences are MGHDK and SYGVNS. The CDR3 extends over 16 amino acids.

This clone showed up just once. This chain uses TRBV18 with TRBJ1-1; possible D gene TRBD1, 5 bases. V lost 6 bases, J lost 0 bases, and 14 bases lay in between. The germline CDR1 and CDR2 sequences are KGHSH and LQKENI. The CDR3 loop spans 15 amino acids. The CDR3 region is CASSQSGTLNTEAFF. CDR3 bases: TGTGCCAGCTCCCAAAGCGGGACCCTGAACACTGAAGCTTTCTTT.

The chain combines TRBV18 with TRBJ1-3, with 7 positions matching TRBD1. There are 14 residues in the CDR3. Looked up from germline, CDR1 is KGHSH and CDR2 is LQKENI. V lost 0 bases and J lost 9; bases outside the gene matches: 5. CDR3 in amino acids: CASSPPVTGSTIYF. For the CDR3, the DNA is TGTGCCAGCTCACCACCCGTGACAGGGAGCACCATATATTTT.

CDR3 protein: CSARDSGEQYF. As DNA, the CDR3 is TGCAGTGCTAGAGATTCGGGTGAGCAGTACTTC. The chain is built from TRBV20-1 and TRBJ2-7, with D unresolved. CDR3 length equals 11 residues. The germline gives CDR1 DFQATT, CDR2 SNEGSKA (reference sequence). Trimming took off 0 bases at V and 7 bases at J, with 7 bases between the two ends.

This sequence joins TRBV28 and TRBJ1-2, with D possibly being TRBD1 (5 bases). Germline values: CDR1 MDHEN, CDR2 SYDVKM. V shed 2 bases and J shed 7 bases, with 20 bases lying between them. The CDR3 totals 16 residues. CDR3 amino acids: CASSLSPGTLGTGYTF. The CDR3 DNA sequence: TGTGCCAGCAGTTTAAGTCCAGGGACTCTGGGTACTGGCTACACCTTC.

The chain carries TRBV19 and TRBJ2-7, with 10 nucleotides matching TRBD2. Germline lookup yields CDR1 LNHDA and CDR2 SQIVND (reference sequence). The CDR3 contains 15 residues. V shed 2 bases and J 5 bases; nucleotides not matched to a gene: 6. The CDR3 reads CASSIFGLAGDEQYF. The CDR3 coding sequence is TGTGCCAGTAGTATATTTGGGCTAGCGGGAGACGAGCAGTACTTC.